These 21 T cell receptor beta chains were sequenced from one sample in a study of OX40 agonist ivuxolimab in advanced cancers. Profiling relied on immunoSEQ multiplex PCR, and the TCRdb table lists in-frame clones only, not all of them. The sample shows fewer than 25,000 clones, 83% of them seen only once. The material was CD4+ or CD8+ T cells sorted from blood, obtained in a trial of the OX40 agonist ivuxolimab. These receptors all stem from an adult with an advanced solid tumor such as melanoma, head and neck, liver or kidney cancer.

In its sample, this clone is medium-sized (0.01 to 0.1%). The chain combines TRBV10-1 with TRBJ2-5; the D gene is possibly TRBD2 (6 bases). V was shortened by 3 bases and J by 4 bases, with 12 bases between the two germline ends. There are 14 residues in the CDR3. Germline-derived CDR1 and CDR2 are WNHNN and SYGVQD (reference sequence). The CDR3 region is CASSESLAPETQYF. The CDR3 DNA sequence: TGCGCCAGCAGTGAATCACTAGCACCAGAGACCCAGTACTTC.

The gene calls are TRBV7-9 and TRBJ1-1; no reliable D call. Trimming took off 4 bases at V and 10 bases at J, with 16 bases between the two ends. CDR1 is SEHNR, CDR2 FQNEAQ, per germline (reference sequence). The CDR3 has 13 amino acids. The CDR3, as DNA: TGTGCCAGCAGCTCCCCTATGCTGTTGGTAGCTTTCTTT. This sequence encodes CASSSPMLLVAFF.

This chain joins TRBV27 and TRBJ1-5; TRBD1 is a possible D gene (5 bases). The V gene lost 5 bases and the J gene lost 0 bases, with 8 bases spanning the gap. Germline CDR1 reads MNHEY; CDR2 reads SMNVEV (reference sequence). This CDR3 contains 14 residues. CDR3 nucleotide sequence: TGTGCCAGCAGTCGTAGGGGTAGCAATCAGCCCCAGCATTTT. Translated: CASSRRGSNQPQHF.

This chain links TRBV10-3 with TRBJ2-5, with D maybe TRBD2 (5 bases). The end of the DNA aligns better with TRBJ2-7, so the J call may be wrong. The CDR3 runs to 14 residues. The germline V gene has CDR1 ENHRY and CDR2 SYGVKD. The CDR3 DNA follows: TGTGCCATCAGTTCCCGGGGTTCCTCCTACGAGCAGTACTTC. The encoded protein is CAISSRGSSYEQYF.

The chain combines TRBV19 with TRBJ2-3; TRBD1 matches at 10 bases. CDR3 length: 14 amino acids. V shed 8 bases and J 2 bases; nucleotides not matched to a gene: 4. Germline-derived CDR1 and CDR2 are LNHDA and SQIVND (reference sequence). CDR3 DNA: TGTGCCAGTCAGGACAGGGGGACCACAGATACGCAGTATTTT. Its translation is CASQDRGTTDTQYF.

As DNA, the CDR3 is TGTGCCACCCAGTCTCTGACCGGGGAGCTGTTTTTT. It is translated as CATQSLTGELFF. The gene calls are TRBV15 and TRBJ2-2, with D unclear. V was clipped by 8 bases and J by 5 bases, with 9 bases between them. Germline-derived CDR1 and CDR2 are LNHNV and YYDKDF (reference sequence). The CDR3 has 12 residues.

The chain recombines TRBV4-1 with TRBJ2-1; weak D call: TRBD1 (5 bases). CDR1 is MGHRA, CDR2 YSYEKL, per germline. Trimming shortened V by 4 bases and J by 0 bases, and 10 bases separated the two germline ends. The CDR3 is made up of 15 amino acids. The CDR3 nucleotides read TGCGCCAGCAGCCCCCTAGACAGCTCCTACAATGAGCAGTTCTTC. Its protein product is CASSPLDSSYNEQFF.

This clone has just one count. The chain uses TRBV5-6 and TRBJ2-4; D uncertain. In germline, CDR1 is SGHDT, CDR2 YYEEEE. The CDR3 is made up of 18 amino acids. Trimming took off 0 bases at V and 0 bases at J, with 16 bases between the two ends. The CDR3 coding sequence is TGTGCCAGCAGCTTGGATGGAAGGCGGTCGATAGCCAAAAACATTCAGTACTTC. Its protein is CASSLDGRRSIAKNIQYF.

This clone was picked up a small number of times. The V call is TRBV5-6, the J call TRBJ1-6; D is unresolved. Germline V gene data show CDR1 as SGHDT and CDR2 as YYEEEE. This CDR3 has 12 amino acids. Trimming cost V 5 bases and J 7 bases, with 7 bases left between them. The CDR3 loop reads CASSYQNSPLHF. The CDR3 DNA is TGTGCCAGCAGTTACCAGAATTCACCCCTCCACTTT.

The chain is built from TRBV12-2 and TRBJ1-2; the D call of TRBD1 is as the table states it, not checked on the DNA. TRBV12-2 is recorded as a pseudogene. The CDR3 spans 13 residues. In DNA form, the CDR3 reads TGTGCAAGTCGCAGACAGGACCACTATGGCTACACCTTC. The encoded protein is CASRRQDHYGYTF.

The J gene is TRBJ2-2, the V gene TRBV10-3; 8 bases are shared with TRBD1. This CDR3 has 14 residues. The V segment lost 3 bases and the J segment 5 bases; nucleotides outside the gene matches: 2. From germline, CDR1 is ENHRY and CDR2 SYGVKD. Here the CDR3 DNA reads TGTGCCATCAGTGACGACAGGGGAACCGGGGAGCTGTTTTTT. It encodes CAISDDRGTGELFF.

This clone was detected once. This rearrangement joins TRBV5-1 to TRBJ2-1, with TRBD2 as a possible D gene (6 bases). Germline V gene lookup returns CDR1 SGHRS and CDR2 YFSETQ. The V gene lost 0 bases and the J gene lost 2 bases, with 15 bases spanning the gap. The CDR3 contains 17 residues. The CDR3: CASSLAVLADAYNEQFF. CDR3 DNA sequence: TGCGCCAGCAGCTTGGCCGTTTTAGCGGACGCCTACAATGAGCAGTTCTTC. The whole variable domain, remainder taken from reference TRBV5-1 and TRBJ2-1, is KAGVTQTPRYLIKTRGQQVTLSCSPISGHRSVSWYQQTPGQGLQFLFEYFSETQRNKGNFPGRFSGRQFSNSRSEMNVSTLELGDSALYLCASSLAVLADAYNEQFFGPGTRLTVL.

The genes are TRBV27 and TRBJ1-5; no reliable D call. The germline gives CDR1 MNHEY, CDR2 SMNVEV (reference sequence). The CDR3 runs 12 residues. Trimming took off 3 bases at V and 2 bases at J, with 2 bases between the two ends. The CDR3 protein is CASSFRNQPQHF. The CDR3 DNA sequence: TGTGCCAGCAGTTTTCGCAATCAGCCCCAGCATTTT.

This chain uses TRBV5-1 with TRBJ1-5; D is unresolved. The germline V gene encodes CDR1 SGHRS and CDR2 YFSETQ. The CDR3 length is 16 residues. Between the trimmed V and J ends, which lost 3 bases and 3 bases, there was a span of 16 bases. In nucleotides, the CDR3 is TGCGCCAGCAGCTGGGTATTAGGTACTAACAATCAGCCCCAGCATTTT. The encoded protein is CASSWVLGTNNQPQHF. The full variable domain, rest sourced from reference TRBV5-1 and TRBJ1-5, is KAGVTQTPRYLIKTRGQQVTLSCSPISGHRSVSWYQQTPGQGLQFLFEYFSETQRNKGNFPGRFSGRQFSNSRSEMNVSTLELGDSALYLCASSWVLGTNNQPQHFGDGTRLSIL.

This sequence joins TRBV30 and TRBJ1-2, with TRBD1 identical over 7 bases. Germline V gives CDR1 GTSNPN, CDR2 SVGIG (reference sequence). V dropped 1 base and J dropped 6; count of bases not matched to a gene: 5. The CDR3 totals 13 residues. The CDR3 DNA follows: TGTGCCTGGAGTGATGACAGGGTCAATGGCTACACCTTC. Translation gives CAWSDDRVNGYTF. The whole variable domain, filled in from reference TRBV30 and TRBJ1-2, reads SQTIHQWPATLVQPVGSPLSLECTVEGTSNPNLYWYRQAAGRGLQLLFYSVGIGQISSEVPQNLSASRPQDRQFILSSKKLLLSDSGFYLCAWSDDRVNGYTFGSGTRLTVV.

V and J are TRBV21-1 and TRBJ1-2. TRBV21-1 is marked as a pseudogene. The CDR3 sequence is 13 residues long. DNA of the CDR3: TGTGCCAGCAGCAACCTCGACCTCTATGGCTACACCTTC. Translation: CASSNLDLYGYTF.

The chain joins TRBV6-4 to TRBJ1-5; D is ambiguous. The CDR3 extends over 14 amino acids. V was clipped by 9 bases and J by 0 bases, with 12 bases between them. Per the germline V gene, CDR1 is MRHNA and CDR2 is SNTAGT. CDR3 DNA: TGTGCCAGTTCCATGGACGGTAGCAATCAGCCCCAGCATTTT. This codes for CASSMDGSNQPQHF.

This chain uses TRBV28 with TRBJ2-1; no clear D gene. The CDR3 sequence is 12 residues long. Germline assignment: CDR1 MDHEN and CDR2 SYDVKM. The V gene lost 2 bases and the J gene lost 5 bases, with 4 bases spanning the gap. CDR3 sequence reads: CASSLLDNEQFF. In nucleotides, the CDR3 is TGTGCCAGCAGTTTACTTGACAATGAGCAGTTCTTC.

The chain couples TRBV27 to TRBJ1-2; 10 nucleotides agree with TRBD1. Germline-derived CDR1 and CDR2 are MNHEY and SMNVEV (reference sequence). J gave up 7 bases and V 4 bases, and 6 bases lay outside the gene matches. The CDR3 is made up of 14 amino acids. CDR3 coding DNA: TGTGCCAGCAGTTCTCCCGGGACAGGGGCTGGCTACACCTTC. It translates to CASSSPGTGAGYTF.

This clone was seen only once. The gene calls are TRBV30 and TRBJ2-6; TRBD1 is a possible D gene (5 bases). Trimming removed 2 bases from V and 0 bases from J, with 8 bases in between. Per the germline V gene, CDR1 is GTSNPN and CDR2 is SVGIG (reference sequence). CDR3 length equals 15 residues. CDR3 DNA: TGTGCCTGGAGTCGACAGTACTCTGGGGCCAACGTCCTGACTTTC. This translates into CAWSRQYSGANVLTF.

The chain links TRBV19 to TRBJ2-7; a weak D match, TRBD1 (5 bases). Germline V lookup: CDR1 LNHDA, CDR2 SQIVND (reference sequence). V was shortened by 3 bases and J by 1 base, with 13 bases between the two germline ends. The length of the CDR3 is 15 residues. CDR3 loop: CASSMRLTGSYEQYF. The DNA of the CDR3 is TGTGCCAGTAGTATGCGTCTAACAGGTTCCTACGAGCAGTACTTC. Using reference TRBV19 and TRBJ2-7 for the parts outside the CDR3, the full variable domain is DGGITQSPKYLFRKEGQNVTLSCEQNLNHDAMYWYRQDPGQGLRLIYYSQIVNDFQKGDIAEGYSVSREKKESFPLTVTSAQKNPTAFYLCASSMRLTGSYEQYFGPGTRLTVT.